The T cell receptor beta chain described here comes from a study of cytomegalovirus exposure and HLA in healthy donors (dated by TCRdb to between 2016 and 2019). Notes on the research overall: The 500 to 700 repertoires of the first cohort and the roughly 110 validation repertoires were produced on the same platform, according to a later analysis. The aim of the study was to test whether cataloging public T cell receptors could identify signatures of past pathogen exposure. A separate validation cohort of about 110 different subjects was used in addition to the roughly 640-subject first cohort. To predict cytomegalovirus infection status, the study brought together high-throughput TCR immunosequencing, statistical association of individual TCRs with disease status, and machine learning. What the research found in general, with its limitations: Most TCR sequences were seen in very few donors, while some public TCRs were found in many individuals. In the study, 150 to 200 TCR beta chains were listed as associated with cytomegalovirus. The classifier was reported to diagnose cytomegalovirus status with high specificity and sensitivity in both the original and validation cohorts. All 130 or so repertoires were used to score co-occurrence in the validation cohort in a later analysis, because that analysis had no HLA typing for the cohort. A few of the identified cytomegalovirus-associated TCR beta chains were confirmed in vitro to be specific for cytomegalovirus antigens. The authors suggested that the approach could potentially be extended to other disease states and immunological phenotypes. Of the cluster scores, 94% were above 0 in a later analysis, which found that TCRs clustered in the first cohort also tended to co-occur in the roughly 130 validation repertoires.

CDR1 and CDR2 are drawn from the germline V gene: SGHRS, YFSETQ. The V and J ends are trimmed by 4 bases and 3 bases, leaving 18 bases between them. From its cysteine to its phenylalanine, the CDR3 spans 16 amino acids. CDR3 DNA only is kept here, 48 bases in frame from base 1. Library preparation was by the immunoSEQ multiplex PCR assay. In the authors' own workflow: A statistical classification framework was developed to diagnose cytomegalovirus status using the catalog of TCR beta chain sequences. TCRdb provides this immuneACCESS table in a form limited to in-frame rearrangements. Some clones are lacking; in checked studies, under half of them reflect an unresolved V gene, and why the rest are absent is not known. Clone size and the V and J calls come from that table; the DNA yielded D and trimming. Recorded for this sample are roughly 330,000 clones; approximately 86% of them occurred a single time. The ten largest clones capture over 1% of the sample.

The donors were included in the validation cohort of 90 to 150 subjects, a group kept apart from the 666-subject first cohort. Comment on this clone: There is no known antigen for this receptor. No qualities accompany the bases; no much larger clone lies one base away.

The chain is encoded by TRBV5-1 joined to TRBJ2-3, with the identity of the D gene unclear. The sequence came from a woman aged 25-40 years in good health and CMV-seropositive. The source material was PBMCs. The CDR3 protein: CASSGPLSTSTDTQYF. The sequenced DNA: TGCGCCAGCAGCGGGCCACTCTCAACCTCAACAGATACGCAGTATTTT.